What follows describes a single TCR beta chain. The data originate from a study of blood T cell repertoires in COVID-19. Study-level information: Samples taken during acute and convalescent COVID-19 were collected in the United States, Italy and Spain. T cells, B-cell-depleted T cells, or PBMCs provided the cDNA or gDNA that served as material.

CDR1 and CDR2 (germline): SGHRS, YFSETQ. Unmatched junction bases numbered 9, after V lost 4 bases and J lost 7 bases. This CDR3 is 17 amino acids long. As handled by the study authors: Amplification from reference gene primers served as the basis for estimated nucleated cell counts. TCRdb keeps only in-frame clones here, not all; method: immunoSEQ multiplex PCR. That table furnishes V, J and clone size, whereas the DNA furnished D and trimming. The sample contains over 95,000 clones, over 75% of which appear only once. The TCR was taken from a man aged 50 to 60 with acute or convalescent COVID-19. Material: peripheral blood. The chain has TRBV5-1 and TRBJ2-2, with 14 bases lining up with TRBD2. The CDR3 nucleotides read TGCGCCAGCAGCCAGGGACTAGCGGGGGCACCGGGCGGGGAGCTGTTTTTT. Its translation is CASSQGLAGAPGGELFF. Combining the CDR3 with reference TRBV5-1 and TRBJ2-2 gives the whole variable domain KAGVTQTPRYLIKTRGQQVTLSCSPISGHRSVSWYQQTPGQGLQFLFEYFSETQRNKGNFPGRFSGRQFSNSRSEMNVSTLELGDSALYLCASSQGLAGAPGGELFFGEGSRLTVL.